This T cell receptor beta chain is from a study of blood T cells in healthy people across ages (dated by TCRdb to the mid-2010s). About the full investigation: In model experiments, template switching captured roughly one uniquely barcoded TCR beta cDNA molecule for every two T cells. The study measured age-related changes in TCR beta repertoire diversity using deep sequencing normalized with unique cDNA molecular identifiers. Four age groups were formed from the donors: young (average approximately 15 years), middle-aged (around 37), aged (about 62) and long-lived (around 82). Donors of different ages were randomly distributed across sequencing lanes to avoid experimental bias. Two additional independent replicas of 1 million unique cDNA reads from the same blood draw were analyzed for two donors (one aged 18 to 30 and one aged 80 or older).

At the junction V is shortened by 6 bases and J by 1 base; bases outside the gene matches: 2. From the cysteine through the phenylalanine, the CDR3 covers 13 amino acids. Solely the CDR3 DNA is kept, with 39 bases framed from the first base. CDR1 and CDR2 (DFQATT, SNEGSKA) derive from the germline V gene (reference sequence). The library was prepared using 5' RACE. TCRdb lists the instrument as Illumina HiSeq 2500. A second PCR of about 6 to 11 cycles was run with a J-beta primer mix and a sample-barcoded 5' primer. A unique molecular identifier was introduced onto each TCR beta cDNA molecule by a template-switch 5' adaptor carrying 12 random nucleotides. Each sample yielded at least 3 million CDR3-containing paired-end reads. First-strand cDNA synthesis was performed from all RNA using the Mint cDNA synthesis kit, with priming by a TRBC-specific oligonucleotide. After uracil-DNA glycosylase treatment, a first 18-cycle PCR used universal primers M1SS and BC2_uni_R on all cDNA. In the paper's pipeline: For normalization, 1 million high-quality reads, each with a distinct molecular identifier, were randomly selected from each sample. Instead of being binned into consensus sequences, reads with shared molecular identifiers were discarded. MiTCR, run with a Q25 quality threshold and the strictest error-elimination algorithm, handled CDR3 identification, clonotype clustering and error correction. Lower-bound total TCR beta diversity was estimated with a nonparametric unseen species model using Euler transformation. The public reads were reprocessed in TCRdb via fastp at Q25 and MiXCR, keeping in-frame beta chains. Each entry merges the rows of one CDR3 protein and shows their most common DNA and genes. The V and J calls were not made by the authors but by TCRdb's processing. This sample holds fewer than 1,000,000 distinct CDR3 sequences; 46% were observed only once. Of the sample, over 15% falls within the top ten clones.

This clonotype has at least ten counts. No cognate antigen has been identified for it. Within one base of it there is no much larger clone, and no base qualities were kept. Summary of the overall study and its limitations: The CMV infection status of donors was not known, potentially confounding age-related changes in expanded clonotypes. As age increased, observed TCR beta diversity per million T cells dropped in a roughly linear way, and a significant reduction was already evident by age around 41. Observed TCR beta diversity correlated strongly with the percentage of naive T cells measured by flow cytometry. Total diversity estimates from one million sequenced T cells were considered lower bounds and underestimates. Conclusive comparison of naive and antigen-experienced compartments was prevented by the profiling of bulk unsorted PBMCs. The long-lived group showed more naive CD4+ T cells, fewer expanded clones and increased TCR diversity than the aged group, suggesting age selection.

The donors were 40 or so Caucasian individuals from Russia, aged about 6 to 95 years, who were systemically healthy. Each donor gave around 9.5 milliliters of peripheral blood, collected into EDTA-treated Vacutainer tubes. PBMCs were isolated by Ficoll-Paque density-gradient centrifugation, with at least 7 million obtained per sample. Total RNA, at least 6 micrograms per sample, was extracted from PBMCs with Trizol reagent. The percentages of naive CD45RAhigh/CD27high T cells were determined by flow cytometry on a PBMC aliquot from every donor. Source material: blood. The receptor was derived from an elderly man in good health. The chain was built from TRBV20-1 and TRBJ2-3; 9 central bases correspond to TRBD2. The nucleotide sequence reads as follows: TGCAGTGCCAGGACTAGCGGCACAGATACGCAGTATTTT. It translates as CSARTSGTDTQYF.